The source of this TCR beta chain is a study of blood T cell repertoires in COVID-19. Study in general: PBMCs, B-cell-depleted T cells, or T cells were the source of the cDNA or gDNA that made up the material.

V was cut by 8 bases and J by 4 bases, with 8 bases left in between. CDR1 SNHLY and CDR2 FYNNEI come from the germline V gene. This CDR3 contains 11 residues. In terms of age and location, participants ranged from roughly 18 to 90 years and lived in fewer than 30 US areas. Participant reports of clinical history set cohort assignment. TCRdb's copy holds only in-frame clones and misses some; the assay was immunoSEQ multiplex PCR. The table lists around 250,000 clones, roughly nine tenths of them singletons, with 1.2% in the top ten. This TCR was recovered from a human donor in a cohort exposed to, infected with or recovered from COVID-19 (not recorded which). The donor label of this sample is uncertain. Sequencing was performed on PBMCs or T cells enriched from blood (not recorded which). This chain uses TRBV2 with TRBJ1-1; no clear D. This CDR3 reads CASESSTEAFF. Here the CDR3 DNA reads TGTGCCAGCGAGAGTTCCACTGAAGCTTTCTTT.